This TCR beta chain was recovered during a study of blood T cell repertoires in COVID-19. On the study more broadly: Acute-phase and convalescent COVID-19 samples originated in the United States, Italy and Spain. Sources were T cells, B-cell-depleted T cells, or PBMCs; the material itself was cDNA or gDNA.

The authors' processing: Cell counts per sample came from amplifying reference gene primers. Sequencing used immunoSEQ multiplex PCR; TCRdb keeps in-frame clones, though not all of them. Clone size and the V and J calls come from that table; the DNA yielded D and trimming. Of 250,000 to 300,000 clones in the sample, roughly 90% were seen once. Trimming removed 4 bases from V and 3 bases from J; junction bases left unmatched: 3. This CDR3 spans 13 amino acids. Germline CDR1 KGHSH, CDR2 LQKENI. This rearrangement joins TRBV18 to TRBJ2-7, with 7 positions matching TRBD1. The TCR originated in a woman aged 40 to 50 who had recovered from COVID-19. Sequenced material: peripheral blood. The CDR3 protein is CASSQGTDYEQYF. Here the CDR3 DNA reads TGTGCCAGCTCACAAGGGACAGACTACGAGCAGTACTTC.